A single sample gave rise to the 9 T cell receptor beta chains below, sequenced in a study of blood T cells in healthy people across ages. A second roughly 6 to 12 cycle PCR used barcoded and J-beta primers. Each CDR3 protein is one row after TCRdb ran MiXCR on the 5' RACE reads. The table lists under 1 million distinct CDR3 sequences, roughly 44% of them singletons. The source material was blood. Receptors were obtained from a man in his 60s in good health.

This clonotype was counted only a few times. The chain recombines TRBV20-1 with TRBJ1-2, with D unresolved. This CDR3 is 13 amino acids long. The V gene lost 2 bases and the J gene lost 4 bases, with 11 bases spanning the gap. The germline gives CDR1 DFQATT, CDR2 SNEGSKA (reference sequence). The CDR3 loop reads CSARLPGPYGYTF. In DNA form, the CDR3 reads TGCAGTGCTAGACTACCAGGTCCCTATGGCTACACCTTC.

A few counts support this clonotype. V usage is TRBV6-2 or TRBV6-3 and J usage is TRBJ2-7, with TRBD1 identical over 10 bases. Germline assignment: CDR1 MNHEY and CDR2 SVGEGT. The V and J ends lost 1 base and 6 bases, in that order; junction bases with no gene match: 6. The CDR3 is 15 amino acids. The CDR3 sequence: CASSYYRDRGGEQYF. CDR3 in DNA: TGTGCCAGCAGTTACTATCGGGACAGGGGTGGCGAGCAGTACTTC.

CDR3 in DNA: TGCATGCCCCTAGCGGGTGAGACCCAGTACTTC. It yields the protein CMPLAGETQYF. The V call is TRBV20-1, the J call TRBJ2-5, with TRBD2 identical over 8 bases. Germline lookup yields CDR1 DFQATT and CDR2 SNEGSKA (reference sequence). The CDR3 runs 11 residues.

In its sample, this clonotype was seen a few times. The chain combines TRBV7-2 with TRBJ2-4, with 7 bases matching TRBD1. The CDR3 is 14 residues long. The V gene end was trimmed by 5 bases and the J gene end by 8 bases; junction bases not matched to a gene: 9. Germline V gene data show CDR1 as SGHTA and CDR2 as FQGNSA. The CDR3: CASSPTTGSYIQYF. The CDR3 DNA is TGTGCCAGCAGCCCAACGACAGGGTCATACATTCAGTACTTC.

This clonotype was seen a handful of times. The chain employs TRBV2 and TRBJ2-4; TRBD2 is a possible D gene (6 bases). The CDR3 loop spans 15 amino acids. Trimming took off 2 bases at V and 0 bases at J, with 8 bases between the two ends. Germline loops: CDR1 SNHLY, CDR2 FYNNEI. The CDR3 DNA is TGTGCCAGCAGTGAATTCGGGGGAGCCAAAAACATTCAGTACTTC. It is translated as CASSEFGGAKNIQYF.

This clonotype turned up a few times. The V and J genes are TRBV6-2 or TRBV6-3 and TRBJ2-1; D is ambiguous. V lost 2 bases, J lost 2 bases, and 13 bases lay in between. The CDR3 runs to 16 residues. Per the germline V gene, CDR1 is MNHEY and CDR2 is SVGEGT. The DNA of the CDR3 is TGTGCCAGCAGTTACGGCGCTTGGGTCCCCTACAATGAGCAGTTCTTC. The encoded protein is CASSYGAWVPYNEQFF.

This chain connects TRBV6-1 to TRBJ1-2; D is undetermined. V gave up 2 bases and J gave up 9 bases, with 13 bases separating them. Germline loops: CDR1 MNHNS, CDR2 SASEGT. This CDR3 is 13 amino acids long. CDR3: CASSEKLEARYTF. CDR3 bases: TGTGCCAGCAGTGAAAAATTAGAGGCGCGCTACACCTTC.

The chain joins TRBV10-3 to TRBJ1-5; the D is unclear. The V gene lost 5 bases and the J gene lost 2 bases, with 7 bases spanning the gap. This CDR3 contains 13 residues. Germline CDR1 and CDR2: ENHRY and SYGVKD. CDR3 nucleotides: TGTGCCATCAGTAGAGTCGGCAATCAGCCCCAGCATTTT. This codes for CAISRVGNQPQHF.

This sequence joins TRBV7-2 and TRBJ2-5; the D gene is possibly TRBD1 (6 bases). The CDR3 runs 14 residues. Germline CDR1 SGHTA, CDR2 FQGNSA. V was clipped by 5 bases and J by 3 bases, with 13 bases between them. CDR3 region: CASSHGQSKETQYF. CDR3 sequence (DNA): TGTGCCAGCAGCCACGGACAGTCAAAAGAGACCCAGTACTTC.